The rows below give T cell receptor beta chains drawn from one sample of a study of T cell responses to AZD1222 COVID-19 vaccine. Clones were sequenced by immunoSEQ multiplex PCR, and TCRdb holds only the in-frame ones, with some missing. The profile shows fewer than 80,000 clones, approximately 88% of them singletons. The sample in question was peripheral blood, obtained 28 days after the second dose of the MenACWY control vaccine. The receptors originated from an adult who received the MenACWY meningococcal vaccine as a control. CDR3s leave out the opening cysteine and the closing phenylalanine or tryptophan.

j_call v_call cdr3_aa
TRBJ2-7 TRBV11-2 ASSLDKGSSEQY
TRBJ2-5 TRBV7-2 ASSLVSYQETQY
TRBJ1-2 TRBV3-1/TRBV3-2 ASSPWKGLNGYT
TRBJ2-3 TRBV5-1 ASSINSPSTDTQY
TRBJ1-4 TRBV19 ASTSGRSEKLF
TRBJ2-1 TRBV11-2 ASSLGDEASSYNEQF
TRBJ1-1 TRBV11-1 ASSPQNTEAF
TRBJ2-2 TRBV4-3 ASSQEYAGAGELF
TRBJ2-5 TRBV7-2 ASSLGLAGGLETQY
TRBJ1-6 TRBV7-2 ASSLILTTGNSPLH
TRBJ1-1 TRBV3-1/TRBV3-2 ASSQRGPRDTEAF
TRBJ1-4 TRBV5-6 ASSGVGSGDAREKLF
TRBJ1-3 TRBV5-4 ASSLSGAGNTIY
TRBJ1-6 TRBV9 ASSVEKSQNSPLH
TRBJ1-1 TRBV7-2 ASSFAPGGGRAEAF
TRBJ1-5 TRBV19 ASSLNRDNQPQH
TRBJ1-1 TRBV29-1 SGQTGQNTEAF
TRBJ2-1 TRBV11-2 ASSLGIYNEQF
TRBJ2-1 TRBV4-2 ASSQGLGEGNEQF
TRBJ1-6 TRBV5-1 ASSQETGVDSPLH
TRBJ1-3 TRBV28 ARRRGGGSGNTIY
TRBJ2-3 TRBV6-4 ASSGTSESDTQY
TRBJ1-5 TRBV12-5 ASGAGPAQPQH
TRBJ1-1 TRBV9 ASSFGVGTEAF
TRBJ2-5 TRBV20-1 SASASGGLETQY
TRBJ2-1 TRBV7-9 ASSPPLAEDNNEQF
TRBJ1-6 TRBV12-3/TRBV12-4 ASSLGIKDPLH
TRBJ1-4 TRBV6-5 ASSGRGLAEKLF
TRBJ1-4 TRBV19 ASSIRDGAGANEKLF
TRBJ1-5 TRBV9 ASSEGSGVGQPQH
TRBJ1-3 TRBV5-1 ASSLVGSGNTIY
TRBJ1-2 TRBV12-3/TRBV12-4 ASSPDSVYGYT
TRBJ1-2 TRBV5-4 ASSPGPSNYGYT
TRBJ1-6 TRBV6-5 ASSYRGLDNNSPLH
TRBJ2-3 TRBV4-3 ASSQDQGPRLDTQY
TRBJ1-4 TRBV30 AWIRDRGRFEKLF
TRBJ1-2 TRBV9 ASSVVNYGYT